Listed here are 9 T cell receptor beta chains from one sample, sequenced in a study of blood T cell repertoires in COVID-19. Libraries were prepared by immunoSEQ multiplex PCR; TCRdb keeps only in-frame clonotypes and omits some of them. Among approximately 150,000 clones listed, roughly nine tenths were seen once. Sequenced input: peripheral blood. The receptor source for this set is a human donor in a cohort sampled during active COVID-19.

This clone was seen only once. In DNA form, the CDR3 reads TGTGCCAGTAGTGTACAGACAACAGGGATCCCTGAAGCTTTCTTT. Amino acids: CASSVQTTGIPEAFF. This chain links TRBV19 with TRBJ1-1, with a possible D match to TRBD1 (6 bases). Germline V gives CDR1 LNHDA, CDR2 SQIVND (reference sequence). This CDR3 comprises 15 residues. V dropped 5 bases and J dropped 6 bases, with 19 bases sitting between them.

This clone was observed once. The rearrangement joins TRBV2 to TRBJ2-3; D unclear. Germline V gives CDR1 SNHLY, CDR2 FYNNEI. Trimming removed 5 bases from V and 0 bases from J, with 18 bases in between. The CDR3 has 17 residues. The CDR3 here is CASSFTLFLPSTDTQYF. CDR3 DNA sequence: TGTGCCAGCAGTTTCACCCTTTTTCTACCTAGCACAGATACGCAGTATTTT.

The gene calls are TRBV11-3 and TRBJ2-3; 15 nucleotides match TRBD2. The V segment lost 5 bases and the J segment 1 base; nucleotides outside the gene matches: 1. Germline lookup yields CDR1 SGHNT and CDR2 YENEEA. The CDR3 has 16 residues. CDR3 DNA: TGTGCCAGCAGCAGGACTAGCGGGGGGGGCACAGATACGCAGTATTTT. It encodes CASSRTSGGGTDTQYF.

The V and J genes are TRBV6-4 and TRBJ2-5, with TRBD2 matching 8 bases. The ends lost 7 bases at V and 5 bases at J; junction bases unmatched: 18. Germline CDR1 MRHNA, CDR2 SNTAGT. The length of the CDR3 is 17 residues. CDR3 sequence reads: CASTASDVGGAGETQYF. CDR3 coding DNA: TGTGCCAGCACCGCATCAGACGTCGGGGGGGCCGGGGAGACCCAGTACTTC.

The chain is built from TRBV11-2 and TRBJ2-3; maybe TRBD1 (5 bases). CDR1 SGHAT and CDR2 FQNNGV come from the germline V gene. This CDR3 is 14 amino acids long. The V end was cut by 0 bases, the J end by 11 bases, with 15 bases between. As DNA, the CDR3 is TGTGCCAGCAGCTTAGATCAGGGCCCCTGGGGGCAGTATTTT. Its translation is CASSLDQGPWGQYF.

The chain joins TRBV15 to TRBJ1-4, with TRBD1 matching 8 bases. CDR3 length: 15 amino acids. The V gene end was trimmed by 5 bases and the J gene end by 7 bases; junction bases not matched to a gene: 9. CDR1 and CDR2 (germline): LNHNV, YYDKDF (reference sequence). The CDR3 nucleotides are TGTGCCACCAGCTTCCCAGGGGGCCTGGTTGAAAAACTGTTTTTT. Translating it yields CATSFPGGLVEKLFF.

The chain joins TRBV7-3 to TRBJ2-3, with 12 bases lining up with TRBD2. V was clipped by 3 bases and J by 5 bases; unmatched bases: 9. The CDR3 sequence is 17 residues long. Germline CDR1 reads SGHTA; CDR2 reads FQGTGA. In nucleotides, the CDR3 is TGTGCCAGCAGCTTCAGACTAGCGGGGGCCGGGGAAGATACGCAGTATTTT. The encoded protein is CASSFRLAGAGEDTQYF.

This clone appeared a few times. The J gene is TRBJ1-6, the V gene TRBV7-8, with D uncertain. Trimming shortened V by 2 bases and J by 10 bases, and 15 bases separated the two germline ends. The CDR3 spans 15 residues. Germline lookup yields CDR1 SGHVS and CDR2 FQNEAQ. The DNA of the CDR3 is TGTGCCAGCAGCTTATTAGGAACTAGGCGGTCACCCCTCCACTTT. Its translation: CASSLLGTRRSPLHF.

CDR3 DNA: TGTGCCAGCAGCTTTAACAGGGCCTACAATGAGCAGTTCTTC. It yields the protein CASSFNRAYNEQFF. The V and J genes are TRBV11-2 and TRBJ2-1; a possible D gene is TRBD1 (6 bases). V lost 3 bases and J 2 bases, leaving 8 bases between the germline ends. Germline V CDR1 and CDR2: SGHAT, FQNNGV. This CDR3 is built from 14 residues.